Shown below are 29 T cell receptor beta chains from a single sample sequenced in a study of molecular identifiers for immune sequencing clone quantification. From the PCR reads, TCRdb called clonotypes with MiXCR, one entry per CDR3 protein. The data contain fewer than 45,000 distinct CDR3 sequences, approximately 24% of them singletons. Sequencing used naive CD8+ T cells from blood, with Jurkat cell RNA spiked in. Subset here: FACS-sorted CD8+CD4-CCR7+CD45RA+ naive T cells. The receptors originated from a human donor in good health. Some libraries in this study had Jurkat cell RNA spiked in.

This clonotype was counted a single time. The genes are TRBV27 and TRBJ1-5, with D possibly TRBD1 on 6 matching bases. Germline CDR1 is MNHEY and CDR2 is SMNVEV (reference sequence). CDR3 size: 13 residues. V gave up 4 bases and J gave up 6 bases, with 10 bases separating them. The CDR3 reads CASSSRGGQPQHF. CDR3 nucleotide sequence: TGTGCCAGCAGTTCCAGGGGTGGTCAGCCCCAGCATTTT.

Comment on this clonotype: Being one base from a much bigger clone, this may be a read error. This sequence joins TRBV28 and TRBJ2-1; D unclear. CDR3 size: 15 residues. Germline V gene lookup returns CDR1 MDHEN and CDR2 SYDVKM. The CDR3 sequence: CASSIDVFSYNERFF. The CDR3 nucleotides read TGTGCCAGCAGTATAGACGTTTTCTCCTACAATGAGCGGTTCTTC.

This clonotype was recorded once. The chain couples TRBV9 to TRBJ1-1; tentative D call: TRBD1 (5 bases). V was pared by 0 bases and J by 5 bases, with 14 bases between. Looked up from germline, CDR1 is SGDLS and CDR2 is YYNGEE. The CDR3 contains 15 residues. Here the CDR3 reads CASSVAPGDGTEAFF. DNA of the CDR3: TGTGCCAGCAGCGTAGCACCGGGGGATGGAACTGAAGCTTTCTTT.

The sample holds one count of this clonotype. At one of its ends the junction is not consistent with the germline gene, which may arise from a read error. The V gene is TRBV5-3, the J gene TRBJ2-3; D call uncertain. TRBV5-3 is recorded as an ORF, its role being uncertain. The CDR3 runs 13 residues. CDR3 amino acids: CASTPWNTETQYF. In DNA form, the CDR3 reads TGTGCCAGCACCCCCTGGAACACAGAAACGCAGTATTTT.

The chain recombines TRBV6-6 with TRBJ2-1; 9 bases agree with TRBD1. Unmatched junction bases numbered 10, after V lost 7 bases and J lost 6 bases. CDR3 length: 15 residues. Germline CDR1 MNHNY, CDR2 SVGAGI (reference sequence). The CDR3: CASTQWNRGRNEQFF. The CDR3 nucleotides are TGTGCCAGCACCCAGTGGAACAGGGGGCGCAATGAGCAGTTCTTC.

Points on this clonotype: A much larger clone lies a single base off, so this may be a read error. V usage is TRBV5-1 and J usage is TRBJ2-2; unclear D gene. Per germline, CDR1 SGHRS and CDR2 YFSETQ. This CDR3 is 12 amino acids long. The ends were cut back, 6 bases at V and 6 bases at J, with 9 bases in the middle. CDR3 protein: CASKDHPGELFF. The CDR3 nucleotides read TGCGCCAGCAAGGATCATCCCGGGGAGCTGTTTTTT.

Concerning this clonotype: Since no conserved phenylalanine or tryptophan closes the CDR3, a read error is the likely cause. The V and J genes are TRBV19 and TRBJ2-4; D is unresolved. V lost 0 bases to trimming and J lost 7 bases, with 10 bases between them. This CDR3 has 14 amino acids. Germline CDR1 reads LNHDA; CDR2 reads SQIVND (reference sequence). The chain's CDR3 is CASSIDSIGNIQYS. The CDR3 DNA sequence: TGTGCCAGTAGTATAGATTCTATCGGCAACATTCAGTACTCC.

This clonotype was observed a handful of times. This chain uses TRBV6-5 with TRBJ2-7, with unresolved D. Germline V gene lookup returns CDR1 MNHEY and CDR2 SVGAGI. CDR3 length: 15 amino acids. V was trimmed by 9 bases and J by 4 bases, leaving 22 bases between them. As DNA, the CDR3 is TGTGCCAGTGGTTCGACCCGAGATCCCGGGTACGAGCAGTACTTC. Its translation is CASGSTRDPGYEQYF.

Worth noting for this clonotype: This may arise from a read error, as a much more abundant clone is one base away. This chain uses TRBV12-5 with TRBJ2-5; D might be TRBD2 (6 bases). The CDR3 is 15 residues long. Trimming pared 4 bases from V and 3 bases from J, leaving 15 bases between. Germline V CDR1 and CDR2: LGHNT, FRNRAP. The CDR3 protein is CASGSTGGLEETQYF. In DNA, the CDR3 is TGTGCTAGTGGTTCTACCGGGGGTTTGGAAGAGACCCAGTACTTC. Together with reference TRBV12-5 and TRBJ2-5, the CDR3 gives the full variable domain: DARVTQTPRHKVTEMGQEVTMRCQPILGHNTVFWYRQTMMQGLELLAYFRNRAPLDDSGMPKDRFSAEMPDATLATLKIQPSEPRDSAVYFCASGSTGGLEETQYFGPGTRLLVL.

The chain recombines TRBV29-1 with TRBJ2-3; D not resolved. Between the trimmed V and J ends, which lost 4 bases and 4 bases, there was a span of 15 bases. This CDR3 is built from 14 residues. Germline assignment: CDR1 SQVTM and CDR2 ANQGSEA. The CDR3 nucleotides read TGCAGCGTTGTCCCCCCCCTCGAAGCAGATACGCAGTATTTT. It encodes CSVVPPLEADTQYF.

This clonotype occurred many times. The genes are TRBV30 and TRBJ1-1; D is unclear. Germline V gene sequence: CDR1 GTSNPN, CDR2 SVGIG (reference sequence). CDR3 length: 13 residues. V lost 3 bases and J 1 base, leaving 9 bases between the germline ends. Here the CDR3 DNA reads TGTGCCTGGAGGAGACATCCGAACACTGAAGCTTTCTTT. Amino acids: CAWRRHPNTEAFF.

In regard to this clonotype: Possible read error: a much larger clone is one base away. The gene calls are TRBV6-5 and TRBJ2-1, with 11 bases fitting TRBD2. The length of the CDR3 is 14 residues. J gave up 10 bases and V 8 bases, and 10 bases lay outside the gene matches. The germline V gene encodes CDR1 MNHEY and CDR2 SVGAGI. Here the CDR3 DNA reads TGTGCCAGCGGTCAAGGGACTAGCGGAATAGAGCAGTTCTTC. Translating it yields CASGQGTSGIEQFF.

This clonotype was counted only a few times. A read error may explain this, as a much larger clone is one base away. The chain couples TRBV11-2 to TRBJ1-1; TRBD1 aligns across 9 bases. The CDR3 spans 14 residues. The germline CDR1 and CDR2 sequences are SGHAT and FQNNGV. This CDR3 reads CASSRGTGKTGAFF. The CDR3 DNA is TGTGCCAGCAGCCGGGGGACAGGGAAAACTGGAGCTTTCTTT.

This clonotype was counted at least ten times. The chain employs TRBV6-5 and TRBJ1-1; D is possibly TRBD1 (5 bases). Germline lookup yields CDR1 MNHEY and CDR2 SVGAGI. Trimming pared 0 bases from V and 1 base from J, leaving 15 bases between. The CDR3 contains 17 residues. CDR3 coding DNA: TGTGCCAGCAGTTACTCGAGTCAAAACAGGAGGAACACTGAAGCTTTCTTT. As protein: CASSYSSQNRRNTEAFF.

This clonotype was found a few times. With a much larger clone just one base away, this may be a read error. The chain has TRBV5-1 and TRBJ1-1, with a weak D call TRBD1 (6 bases). V dropped 0 bases and J dropped 1 base, with 10 bases sitting between them. The CDR3 runs 15 residues. Germline values: CDR1 SGHRS, CDR2 YFSETQ. CDR3 in DNA: TGCGCCAGCAGCTTGGAACGGACAGAGAACACTGAAGCTTTCTTT. Residues: CASSLERTENTEAFF.

This clonotype was seen many times. V is TRBV10-2 and J is TRBJ1-2; D is ambiguous. In germline, CDR1 is WSHSY, CDR2 SAAADI. This CDR3 is 13 amino acids long. V lost 5 bases and J lost 4, with 11 bases in between. CDR3 DNA sequence: TGCGCCAGCAGTAGTGGAAGCAGCTATGGCTACACCTTC. It encodes CASSSGSSYGYTF.

The sample holds a few counts of this clonotype. This clone may be a read error of a much larger clone one base away. The chain uses TRBV5-6 and TRBJ1-1; the match to TRBD1 covers 8 bases. CDR1 and CDR2 from the germline V gene are SGHDT and YYEEEE. This CDR3 spans 15 amino acids. This chain's CDR3 is CAGSLDRAANTEAFF. The CDR3 DNA follows: TGTGCCGGCAGCTTGGACAGGGCAGCGAACACTGAAGCTTTCTTT.

The CDR3 DNA sequence: TGTGCCAGCAGACAAGTGGGCGGGGAGCTGTTTTTT. Its protein is CASRQVGGELFF. The gene calls are TRBV27 and TRBJ2-2; no clear D. The CDR3 is made up of 12 amino acids. Germline V gene sequence: CDR1 MNHEY, CDR2 SMNVEV (reference sequence). The V and J ends lost 6 bases and 7 bases respectively, with 9 bases between them.

This clonotype was seen repeatedly, ten times or more. This chain's CDR3 is CSVGGTAATNEKLFF. The CDR3 nucleotides are TGCAGCGTTGGGGGGACCGCCGCAACTAATGAAAAACTGTTTTTT. V gene TRBV29-1 combines with J gene TRBJ1-4, with a possible D match to TRBD1 (5 bases). Trimming pared 4 bases from V and 0 bases from J, leaving 12 bases between. Looked up from germline, CDR1 is SQVTM and CDR2 is ANQGSEA. The CDR3 runs 15 residues.

This clonotype was counted ten times or more. At one end the junction does not follow the germline gene, possibly because of a read error. The rearrangement links TRBV11-2 to TRBJ2-3; D is perhaps TRBD1 (6 bases). The CDR3 length is 16 residues. Per the germline V gene, CDR1 is SGHAT and CDR2 is FQNNGV. The CDR3, as DNA: TGTGCCGGCAGCCAGACACCCCTGGGGGCTACAGATACGCAGTATTTT. It specifies CAGSQTPLGATDTQYF.

Concerning this clonotype: This could be a read error, since a much larger clone is one nucleotide away. This chain connects TRBV14 to TRBJ2-7, with a possible D match to TRBD1 (6 bases). Deletions cut 3 bases from V and 5 bases from J, with 17 bases between. The CDR3 consists of 15 residues. Germline V gives CDR1 SGHDN, CDR2 FVKESK. CDR3 in DNA: TGTGCCAGCAGCCAGTCTTCAGGGGCGTCCCACGAGCAGTACTTC. It encodes CASSQSSGASHEQYF.

The chain has TRBV4-3 and TRBJ2-7, with D uncertain. CDR3 length: 14 residues. Germline lookup yields CDR1 LGHNA and CDR2 YSLEER. V was clipped by 0 bases and J by 3 bases, with 9 bases between them. CDR3 bases: TGCGCCAGCAGCCAAGATAGAGTAAGCTACGAGCAGTACTTC. This sequence encodes CASSQDRVSYEQYF.

Of note for this clonotype: This could be a read error, since a much larger clone is one nucleotide away. The rearrangement uses TRBV4-3 and TRBJ2-7; TRBD1 matches at 7 bases. Germline loops: CDR1 LGHNA, CDR2 YSLEER. The CDR3 sequence is 15 residues long. The CDR3 sequence is CASSQDIGGGWEQNF. The CDR3 bases are TGCGCCAGCAGCCAAGATATAGGGGGCGGGTGGGAGCAGAACTTC.

This clonotype was observed many times. V usage is TRBV9 and J usage is TRBJ2-7; TRBD2 might be the D (6 bases). V lost 0 bases, J lost 5 bases, and 15 bases lay in between. From germline, CDR1 is SGDLS and CDR2 YYNGEE. The CDR3 has 15 residues. CDR3 loop: CASSVAGARGDEQYF. Written as DNA, the CDR3 is TGTGCCAGCAGCGTAGCGGGAGCCCGGGGTGACGAGCAGTACTTC.

This clonotype was recorded at least ten times. The genes are TRBV7-9 and TRBJ2-7; no firm D call. Looked up from germline, CDR1 is SEHNR and CDR2 is FQNEAQ (reference sequence). V shed 5 bases and J shed 3 bases, with 17 bases lying between them. This CDR3 region has 15 residues. The CDR3 here is CASSPAGGSGYEQYF. CDR3 nucleotides: TGTGCCAGCAGCCCCGCCGGTGGTTCTGGCTACGAGCAGTACTTC.

This clonotype was seen many times. The chain employs TRBV14 and TRBJ2-1, with D unclear. CDR1 SGHDN and CDR2 FVKESK come from the germline V gene. V was shortened by 1 base and J by 6 bases, with 13 bases between the two germline ends. This CDR3 has 15 residues. The CDR3 here is CASSQVAGAPNEQFF. CDR3 coding DNA: TGTGCCAGCAGCCAAGTCGCCGGAGCCCCCAATGAGCAGTTCTTC.

Notes on this clonotype: This could be a read error, since a much larger clone is one nucleotide away. The conserved phenylalanine or tryptophan is not found at the CDR3 terminus, so this likely reflects a read error. The V gene is TRBV12-3 or TRBV12-4, the J gene TRBJ1-2, with D tentatively TRBD1 (5 bases). The CDR3 loop spans 14 amino acids. Deletions cut 5 bases from V and 6 bases from J, with 16 bases between. The CDR3 protein is CASSGTPDPNGYTL. The DNA of the CDR3 is TGTGCCAGCAGTGGGACCCCGGACCCCAATGGCTACACCCTC.

About this clonotype: Since a much larger clone is just one base distant, this may be a read error. V and J are TRBV5-1 and TRBJ2-3; perhaps TRBD1 as D (5 bases). Germline V gene data show CDR1 as SGHRS and CDR2 as YFSETQ. Trimming shortened V by 7 bases and J by 1 base, and 16 bases separated the two germline ends. The CDR3 runs 15 residues. This CDR3 is CASLVGLQGTDTQYF. The CDR3 DNA follows: TGCGCCAGCCTCGTGGGGCTCCAAGGCACAGATACGCAGTATTTT.

Many counts were recorded for this clonotype. The genes are TRBV12-3 or TRBV12-4 and TRBJ1-4; possible D gene TRBD1, 6 bases. The CDR3 totals 15 residues. V was cut by 7 bases and J by 3 bases, with 15 bases left in between. The CDR3, as DNA: TGTGCCAGCAAGCTTACGGGGGCAGCTAATGAAAAACTGTTTTTT. Translated, it gives CASKLTGAANEKLFF.